The following is a T cell receptor (beta chain) sequence with its context. The antigen is not known. This sample is drawn from a study of vaccination and CD4 T cells after COVID-19. Study overall: In culture, cells were exposed to overlapping spike peptides from SARS-CoV-2, HCoV-NL63, HCoV-OC43 and HCoV-229E. A CEFX pool, an HIV-1 Nef pool, or else no peptide went into the control cultures.

V lost 0 bases to trimming and J lost 4 bases, with 12 bases between them. This CDR3 is 14 amino acids long. Germline V CDR1 and CDR2: DFQATT, SNEGSKA (reference sequence). Treatment reported: roughly 11-day PBMC culture with coronavirus spike peptide pools or control peptides (ViraFEST assay). These CD4+ T cells came from approximately eleven-day cultures by negative selection. An Oncomine TCR Beta short-read assay was used to sequence the DNA from cultured CD4+ T cells. From cultured CD4+ T cells, genomic DNA was extracted. TCRdb re-derived calls from the PCR reads in MiXCR, one entry per CDR3 protein. The repertoire consists of almost 20,000 distinct CDR3 sequences, with more than 45% occurring once and the leading ten covering roughly 3.1%.

The chain uses TRBV20-1 and TRBJ2-5; no definite D call. Material: CD4+ T cells from blood, cultured in vitro, obtained after SARS-CoV-2 vaccination. The sequence was obtained from a human donor who had recovered from COVID-19. In nucleotides, the CDR3 is TGCAGTGCTAGAGATTACCGTGCTTTAGAGACCCAGTACTTC. It translates to CSARDYRALETQYF.